A selection of T cell receptor beta chains follows, all from one sample in a study of T cell repertoires in cytomegalovirus infection. One entry per CDR3 protein, called by TCRdb with MiXCR from the reads. This table holds 150,000 to 200,000 distinct CDR3 sequences, roughly 19% found once. The sample comprised PBMCs. These receptors were collected from a human donor in good health (CMV status not recorded). Some clones in this sample may be carry-over from other donors' samples. The CDR3 runs from the conserved cysteine through the conserved F or W. D genes are given only for firm matches. For some rows the clone size is stated as once, few or many, or as a class when expanded; others skip it.

V gene	J gene	D gene	clone size	CDR3 DNA	CDR3 protein
TRBV28	TRBJ2-3	TRBD1	many	TGTGCCAGCAGTTCAGACAGGGAGACGAAAGATACGCAGTATTTT	CASSSDRETKDTQYF
TRBV12-3/TRBV12-4	TRBJ2-7	-	many	TGTGCCAGCAGTCTTAGCAGGGTATCCGAGCAGTACTTC	CASSLSRVSEQYF
TRBV7-3	TRBJ2-2	TRBD1	few	TGTGCCAGCAGCTTAAGCAGGGGGTCCGACACCGGGGAGCTGTTTTTT	CASSLSRGSDTGELFF
TRBV7-2	TRBJ2-5	TRBD2	few	TGTGCCAGCAGCTTCGGGGGGAGGGCCGCGGAGACCCAGTACTTC	CASSFGGRAAETQYF
TRBV10-1	TRBJ2-3	TRBD2	-	TGCGCCAGCAGTGAGACTAGCGGGGGTCTGGATACGCAGTATTTT	CASSETSGGLDTQYF
TRBV11-2	TRBJ1-4	-	many	TGTGCCAGCAGCTCCCGGAGTACCGAAGAAAAACTGTTTTTT	CASSSRSTEEKLFF
TRBV7-6	TRBJ1-3	-	-	TGTGCCAGCAGCAGACCCCGGGACAACTCTGGAAACACCATATATTTT	CASSRPRDNSGNTIYF
TRBV7-2	TRBJ2-6	-	many	TGTGCCAGCAGGCAGGGTGGGGCCAACGTCCTGACTTTC	CASRQGGANVLTF
TRBV7-3	TRBJ2-2	-	-	TGTGCCAGCAGCTTGCTGGGATCCGGGGAGCTGTTTTTT	CASSLLGSGELFF
TRBV6-2/TRBV6-3	TRBJ1-2	-	-	TGTGCCAGCAGTTGGCGGCCAAAGGGCTATGGCTACACCTTC	CASSWRPKGYGYTF
TRBV6-2/TRBV6-3	TRBJ2-5	-	few	TGTGCCAGCAGTTACCAGAGAAACCAAGAGACCCAGTACTTC	CASSYQRNQETQYF
TRBV7-2	TRBJ2-5	TRBD2	many	TGTGCCAGCAGCAAAGTAGCGGGAGGGGCGGGGGAGACCCAGTACTTC	CASSKVAGGAGETQYF
TRBV7-8	TRBJ2-7	-	many	TGTGCCAGCAGCCTTCAGACAGTGGGGGGCTACGAGCAGTACTTC	CASSLQTVGGYEQYF
TRBV6-5	TRBJ2-7	-	few	TGTGCCAGCAGTTACACCTTCAGCGAGCAGTACTTC	CASSYTFSEQYF
TRBV6-5	TRBJ2-7	-	many	TGTGCCAGCAGTCGCCCCCCTGCGGCCGGAATATACGAGCAGTACTTC	CASSRPPAAGIYEQYF
TRBV7-9	TRBJ1-1	-	few	TGTGCCAGCAGCCCCCCTCCCGGGGCTGAAGCTTTCTTT	CASSPPPGAEAFF
TRBV7-8	TRBJ1-2	TRBD1	many	TGTGCCAGCAGCCTGGGACAGAGCTATGGCTACACCTTC	CASSLGQSYGYTF
TRBV25-1	TRBJ1-2	-	few	TGTGCCAGCAGTGAAGAATTTTGGGGCTACACCTTC	CASSEEFWGYTF
TRBV29-1	TRBJ1-1	-	-	TGCAGCGTTGTACAGGGAATCGCTGAAGCTTTCTTT	CSVVQGIAEAFF
TRBV7-2	TRBJ2-7	TRBD2	many	TGTGCCAGCAGCTTAGTGAGCGGGAGTAACTACGAGCAGTACTTC	CASSLVSGSNYEQYF
TRBV29-1	TRBJ2-1	TRBD2	-	TGCAGCGTTGAAGACCCTAGCGGGGGGTACAATGAGCAGTTCTTC	CSVEDPSGGYNEQFF
TRBV7-6	TRBJ1-4	-	few	TGTGCCAGCAGCCTCGGGACGCCTGCAACTAATGAAAAACTGTTTTTT	CASSLGTPATNEKLFF
TRBV27	TRBJ2-7	TRBD1	many	TGTGCCAGCAGGCTGAGTCCGGGACAGGGGGTCCACGAGCAGTACTTC	CASRLSPGQGVHEQYF
TRBV7-9	TRBJ1-1	TRBD1	many	TGTGCCAGCAGCTTGCTGGACAGGGCCAATGAAGCTTTCTTT	CASSLLDRANEAFF
TRBV29-1	TRBJ2-7	TRBD1	-	TGCAGCGTTGGACAGGGGGCCTACGAGCAGTACTTC	CSVGQGAYEQYF
TRBV28	TRBJ1-3	-	-	TGTGCCAGCACCCCTAGCGGGGCCGGTGGAAACACCATATATTTT	CASTPSGAGGNTIYF
TRBV27	TRBJ1-1	-	few	TGTGCCAGCAGTTTATACGGGGCAGGCACTGAAGCTTTCTTT	CASSLYGAGTEAFF
TRBV28	TRBJ1-2	-	-	TGTGCCATCGCCGGGGGGCCGGCGGGAAACTATGGCTACACCTTC	CAIAGGPAGNYGYTF
TRBV28	TRBJ1-2	TRBD1	-	TGTGCCAGCCGATCCGGGACAGGAGGCTACACCTTC	CASRSGTGGYTF
TRBV7-9	TRBJ1-4	TRBD1	few	TGTGCCAGCAGACACACAGGGGTAGATAATGAAAAACTGTTTTTT	CASRHTGVDNEKLFF
TRBV7-9	TRBJ1-2	-	-	TGTGCCAGCAGTCATAGTGCAGGGAACTATGGCTACACCTTC	CASSHSAGNYGYTF
TRBV19	TRBJ1-1	TRBD1	-	TGTGCCAGTATCCCGGACAGGGGCGACACTGAAGCTTTCTTT	CASIPDRGDTEAFF
TRBV7-2	TRBJ1-2	TRBD1	few	TGTGCCAGCAGCCAGGGACAGTTCGCAACTAACTATGGCTACACCTTC	CASSQGQFATNYGYTF
TRBV10-3	TRBJ2-1	TRBD2	many	TGTGCCGCATTAGCGGGAACAGATTACAATGAGCAGTTCTTC	CAALAGTDYNEQFF
TRBV4-3	TRBJ2-1	-	few	TGCGCCAGCAGCCAGGAAGGGTACAATGAGCAGTTCTTC	CASSQEGYNEQFF
TRBV30	TRBJ2-7	-	few	TGTGCCTGCTCCGAGGACCCTAGTTACGAGCAGTACTTC	CACSEDPSYEQYF
TRBV7-9	TRBJ2-1	-	many	TGTGCCAGCAGCTTAGACAACTACAATGAGCAGTTCTTC	CASSLDNYNEQFF
TRBV11-3	TRBJ1-1	-	many	TGTGCCAGCAGCTTTCCAAAAATGAACACTGAAGCTTTCTTT	CASSFPKMNTEAFF